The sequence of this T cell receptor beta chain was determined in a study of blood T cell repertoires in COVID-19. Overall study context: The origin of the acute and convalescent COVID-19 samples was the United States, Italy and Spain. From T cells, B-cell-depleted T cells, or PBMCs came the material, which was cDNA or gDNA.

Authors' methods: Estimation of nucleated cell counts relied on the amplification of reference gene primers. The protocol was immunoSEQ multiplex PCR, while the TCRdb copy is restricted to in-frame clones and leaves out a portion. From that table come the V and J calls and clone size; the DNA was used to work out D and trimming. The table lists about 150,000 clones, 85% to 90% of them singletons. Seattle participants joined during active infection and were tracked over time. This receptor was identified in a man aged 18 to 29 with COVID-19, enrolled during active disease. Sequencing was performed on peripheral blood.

CDR3 loop: CAWSVRVGELFF. The CDR3 nucleotides read TGTGCCTGGAGTGTACGGGTCGGGGAGCTGTTTTTT. The V and J genes are TRBV30 and TRBJ2-2, with D uncertain. Germline V gives CDR1 GTSNPN, CDR2 SVGIG (reference sequence). Trimming stripped 0 bases from V and 7 bases from J, with 6 bases between. This CDR3 has 12 residues.